The 3 T cell receptor beta chains below all came from one sample that was sequenced in a study of CD8 T cells in ankylosing spondylitis. TCRdb used MiXCR to reprocess the 5' RACE reads, holding one entry per CDR3 protein. The sample includes roughly 700,000 distinct CDR3 sequences, under 20% of them seen just once. These receptors' antigens are unknown. Study-wide results and limits: Seemingly distinctive of ankylosing spondylitis blood was a TCR beta motif formed by eight highly homologous variants.

The material sequenced was blood, either unsorted or a sorted T cell fraction (not recorded which). Source of these receptors: a male donor with ankylosing spondylitis.

This clonotype occurred many times. The chain links TRBV10-3 to TRBJ2-7; 9 bases are a match to TRBD1. The ends lost 4 bases at V and 1 base at J; junction bases unmatched: 11. This CDR3 spans 17 amino acids. Germline V gene data show CDR1 as ENHRY and CDR2 as SYGVKD. The DNA for the CDR3 is TGTGCCATCAGTGGAGGAGGGGACAGGGCTTCATCCTACGAGCAGTACTTC. It translates to CAISGGGDRASSYEQYF.

In this sample, this clonotype turned up a few times. J is TRBJ2-3 and V is TRBV29-1; possibly TRBD2 for D (5 bases). Germline CDR1 is SQVTM and CDR2 is ANQGSEA. V was trimmed by 8 bases and J by 0 bases, leaving 12 bases between them. The CDR3 runs 13 residues. The CDR3 loop reads CSPSHISTDTQYF. DNA for the CDR3: TGCAGCCCTAGCCACATAAGCACAGATACGCAGTATTTT.

This clonotype was counted only a few times. V gene TRBV12-3 or TRBV12-4 combines with J gene TRBJ1-1; D is perhaps TRBD1 (5 bases). The CDR3 runs to 17 residues. Trimming left V 3 bases short and J 0 bases short, with 17 bases between. CDR3 sequence (DNA): TGTGCCAGCAGTTTTTCTCCAAGCAGGGCGGTGAACACTGAAGCTTTCTTT. Translating it yields CASSFSPSRAVNTEAFF.